This T cell receptor beta chain appears in the sequencing data of a study of T cell responses to AZD1222 COVID-19 vaccine. Trimming cost V 3 bases and J 10 bases, with 13 bases left between them. The CDR3 runs 12 residues. CDR1 and CDR2 from the germline V gene are LGHDT and YNNKEL (reference sequence). Here immunoSEQ multiplex PCR was the method, and the copy in TCRdb shows in-frame clones only, minus some. The repertoire consists of approximately 150,000 clones, with 80% to 95% occurring once and the leading ten covering approximately 2.2%. This clone has just one count. Its matching antigen is unknown. Study-wide results and limits: AZD1222 recipients seropositive at baseline numbered only six.

The clonotype originates from an adult in good health. The rearrangement joins TRBV3-1 (or the pseudogene TRBV3-2) to TRBJ2-7; possible D gene TRBD1, 6 bases. Sequenced here: peripheral blood, sampled on day 0 of AZD1222 vaccination. The CDR3 is CASSHVGGYQYF. The CDR3 DNA reads TGTGCCAGCAGCCATGTAGGGGGATACCAGTACTTC.